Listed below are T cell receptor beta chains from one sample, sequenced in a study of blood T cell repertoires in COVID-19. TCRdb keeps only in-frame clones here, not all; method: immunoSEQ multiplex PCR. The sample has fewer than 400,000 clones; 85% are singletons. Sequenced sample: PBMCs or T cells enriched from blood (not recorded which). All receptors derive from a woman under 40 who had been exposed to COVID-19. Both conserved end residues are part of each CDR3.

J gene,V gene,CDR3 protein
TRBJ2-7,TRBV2,CASYGSPTYEQYF
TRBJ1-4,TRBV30,CAWSIGVNEKLFF
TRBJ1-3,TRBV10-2,CASSDWAQGNSGNTIYF
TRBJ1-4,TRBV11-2,CASSRPGGPTLSRKKLFF
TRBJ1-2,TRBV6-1,CASSERTMEGYTF
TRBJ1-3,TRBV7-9,CASSSVERDSSGNTIYF
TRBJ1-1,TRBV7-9,CASTFLSQGMNEAFF
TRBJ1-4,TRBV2,CASSQNYRGTNEKLFF
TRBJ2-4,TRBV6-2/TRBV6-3,CASSYGSVGIQYF
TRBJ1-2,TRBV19,CASSMQIYGYTF
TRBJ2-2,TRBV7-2,CASTQRGYYTGELFF
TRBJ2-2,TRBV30,CAWWGRRDSRTGELFF
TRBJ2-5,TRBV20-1,CSASRGTGGETQYF
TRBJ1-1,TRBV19,CASRGQGAGNTEAFF
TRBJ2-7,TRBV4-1,CASSQPTGDYEQYF
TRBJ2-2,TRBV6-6,CASSYFATDTGELFF
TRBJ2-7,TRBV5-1,CASSLFTGQIYEQYF
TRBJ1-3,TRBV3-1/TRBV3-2,CASSHRDIGNTIYF
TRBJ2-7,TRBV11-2,CASSFRLGSEQYF
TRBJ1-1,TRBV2,CASGQGGLVAFF
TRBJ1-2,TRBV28,CASSDDGLYGYTF
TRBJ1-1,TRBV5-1,CASTRDRGNTEAFF
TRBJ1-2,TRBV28,CATGGNPGTGEGYTF
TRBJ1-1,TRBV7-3,CASSLVGGQNTEAFF
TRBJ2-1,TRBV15,CATSREGSGEQFF
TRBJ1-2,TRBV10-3,CAISDSGSRGANSYGYTF
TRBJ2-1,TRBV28,CASSPRTSGYDNEQFF
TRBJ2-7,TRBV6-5,CASRVRDRDEQYF
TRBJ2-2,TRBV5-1,CASSLVKNTGELFF
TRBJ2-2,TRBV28,CAIATAGLAVPGELFF
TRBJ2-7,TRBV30,CAWSRSQGSEQYF
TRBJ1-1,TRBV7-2,CASSLLQGNTEAFF
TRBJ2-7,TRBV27,CASSTTGGVTEQYF
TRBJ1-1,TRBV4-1,CASSQEGARTEAFF
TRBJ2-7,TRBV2,CASRLAGVMYEQYF
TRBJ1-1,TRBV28,CATREPRNWEEAFF
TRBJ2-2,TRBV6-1,CASSENKRGYTGELFF
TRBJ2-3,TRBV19,CASSPLAGSGNTQYF
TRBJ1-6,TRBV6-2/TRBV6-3,CASSPDRGNSGAYNSPLHF
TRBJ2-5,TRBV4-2,CASSQDLGRGGLETQYF
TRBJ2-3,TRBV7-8,CASGHRAGVLYTQYF
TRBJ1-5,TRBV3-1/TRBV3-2,CASSQDTGYSNQPQHF
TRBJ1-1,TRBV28,CASTPGGTEAFF
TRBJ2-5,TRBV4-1,CASSQGDRAGETQYF
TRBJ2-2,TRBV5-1,CASSLTSGAGELFF
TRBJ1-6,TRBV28,CASSPPISPLHF
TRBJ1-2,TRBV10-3,CAIRGTGGGYGYTF
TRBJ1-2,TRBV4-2,CASSERTGTGYTF
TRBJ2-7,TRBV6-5,CASSRDSYEQYF
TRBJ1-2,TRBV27,CASTPSRGQGNHGYTF
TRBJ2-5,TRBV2,CASSGSGRAGETQYF